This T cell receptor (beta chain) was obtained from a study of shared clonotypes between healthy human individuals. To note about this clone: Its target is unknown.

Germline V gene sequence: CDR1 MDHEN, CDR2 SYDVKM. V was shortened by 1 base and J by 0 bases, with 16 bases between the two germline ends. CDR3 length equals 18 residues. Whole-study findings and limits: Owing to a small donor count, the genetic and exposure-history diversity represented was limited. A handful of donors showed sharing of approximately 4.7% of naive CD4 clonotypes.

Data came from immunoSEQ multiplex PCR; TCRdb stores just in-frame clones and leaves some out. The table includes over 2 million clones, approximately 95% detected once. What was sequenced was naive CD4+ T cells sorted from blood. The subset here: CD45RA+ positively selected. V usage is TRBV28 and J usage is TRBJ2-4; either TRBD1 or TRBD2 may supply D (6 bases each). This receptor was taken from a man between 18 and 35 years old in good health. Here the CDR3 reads CASSLLSGGGVAKNIQYF. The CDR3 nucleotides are TGTGCCAGCAGTTTATTATCTGGGGGCGGGGTAGCCAAAAACATTCAGTACTTC.